This TCR beta chain was obtained from a study of T cell responses to AZD1222 COVID-19 vaccine. Findings of the study overall: Spike was spanned by vaccine-associated CD4 TCRs, with dominance at 160-218 and 743-854. Regions left unmutated in variants are reportedly the target of nearly half of spike-specific TCRs.

V lost 3 bases and J 0 bases, leaving 6 bases between the germline ends. The germline V gene has CDR1 SGHNT and CDR2 YENEEA. The CDR3 loop spans 14 amino acids. A note on this clone: As yet, its antigen is unknown.

The table came from immunoSEQ multiplex PCR; TCRdb's copy has only in-frame clones and leaves some out. The top ten hold about an eighth of the sample, which has about 94,000 clones, 85% to 90% seen once. This TCR was recovered from an adult who received the AZD1222 COVID-19 vaccine. The chain joins TRBV11-3 to TRBJ1-3; D is ambiguous. This material consisted of peripheral blood, taken 28 days after the second AZD1222 dose. The CDR3 protein is CASSFVSSGNTIYF. The CDR3 nucleotides read TGTGCCAGCAGCTTCGTGAGCTCTGGAAACACCATATATTTT.